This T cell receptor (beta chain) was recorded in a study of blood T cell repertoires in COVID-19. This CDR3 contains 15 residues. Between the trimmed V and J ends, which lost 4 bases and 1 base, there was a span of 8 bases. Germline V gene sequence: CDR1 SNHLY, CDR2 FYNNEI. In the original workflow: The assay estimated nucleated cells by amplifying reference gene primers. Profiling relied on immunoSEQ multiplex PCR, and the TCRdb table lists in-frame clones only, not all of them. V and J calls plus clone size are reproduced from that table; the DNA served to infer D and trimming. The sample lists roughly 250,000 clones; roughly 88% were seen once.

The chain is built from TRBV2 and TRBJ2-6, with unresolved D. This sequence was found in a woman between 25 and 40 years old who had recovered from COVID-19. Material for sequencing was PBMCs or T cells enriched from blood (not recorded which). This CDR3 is CASSVRVSGANVLTF. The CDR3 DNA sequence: TGTGCCAGCAGTGTTCGGGTGTCTGGGGCCAACGTCCTGACTTTC.